This passage covers 28 T cell receptor beta chains from one sample sequenced in a study of shared clonotypes between healthy human individuals. Only in-frame clones appear in the TCRdb table, and some are missing; sequencing was by immunoSEQ multiplex PCR. There are about 2.2 million clones in the sample; about 94% occur only once, and around 1.7% lies in the top ten. It was CD45RO-negative cells, positively selected for CCR7, that made up naive CD8 cells, with terminally differentiated effector memory CD45RA+ cells excluded. Sequenced material: naive CD8+ T cells from PBMCs. These receptors all stem from a man aged 18 to 30 in good health. Some clones in this sample may be carry-over from other donors' samples.

The CDR3 spells CASSLGRFSLSYEQYF. CDR3 in DNA: TGTGCCAGCAGCTTGGGGAGATTCTCCCTATCCTACGAGCAGTACTTC. The chain recombines TRBV5-6 with TRBJ2-7; D is unclear. Trimming shortened V by 0 bases and J by 1 base, and 14 bases separated the two germline ends. This CDR3 is built from 16 residues. From germline, CDR1 is SGHDT and CDR2 YYEEEE.

V gene TRBV28 combines with J gene TRBJ1-4, with a tentative D call TRBD1 (5 bases). The CDR3 has 18 amino acids. CDR1 is MDHEN, CDR2 SYDVKM, per germline. V was trimmed by 0 bases and J by 0 bases, leaving 14 bases between them. CDR3 sequence: CASSLWLARAATNEKLFF. In nucleotides, the CDR3 is TGTGCCAGCAGTTTATGGTTGGCCAGGGCTGCAACTAATGAAAAACTGTTTTTT.

The CDR3 coding sequence is TGTGCCAGCAGCTTAGGAGAGGGTGGGAGTAACTACGAGCAGTACTTC. Translated: CASSLGEGGSNYEQYF. The V and J genes are TRBV11-2 and TRBJ2-5; maybe TRBD2 (5 bases). Near its end, the DNA agrees better with TRBJ2-7, so the J call may be wrong. The length of the CDR3 is 16 residues. In germline, CDR1 is SGHAT, CDR2 FQNNGV.

The V and J genes are TRBV5-6 and TRBJ2-7; a possible D gene is TRBD1 (5 bases). This CDR3 is 15 amino acids long. Trimming removed 4 bases at V and 0 bases at J, with 14 bases between. The V gene's germline CDR1 is SGHDT and CDR2 YYEEEE. In nucleotides, the CDR3 is TGTGCCAGCAGCAGTCCAGGGTCGGGCTCCTACGAGCAGTACTTC. Amino acids: CASSSPGSGSYEQYF.

V gene TRBV4-1 combines with J gene TRBJ2-3, with 8 positions matching TRBD2. J lost 6 bases, V lost 7 bases, and 6 bases had no gene match. Germline values: CDR1 MGHRA, CDR2 YSYEKL. This CDR3 comprises 13 residues. The DNA for the CDR3 is TGCGCCAGCAAAGGACTAGCCGGGGATACGCAGTATTTT. Protein product: CASKGLAGDTQYF.

V and J are TRBV6-5 and TRBJ2-5; D not certain. The CDR3 length is 16 residues. The germline CDR1 and CDR2 sequences are MNHEY and SVGAGI. Deletions cut 0 bases from V and 2 bases from J, with 13 bases between. The CDR3 DNA follows: TGTGCCAGCAGTTACTCGGTAACAACTACACAAGAGACCCAGTACTTC. The encoded protein is CASSYSVTTTQETQYF.

The rearrangement joins TRBV20-1 to TRBJ2-7; the D call may be TRBD1 or TRBD2 (5 bases each). The CDR3 runs to 11 residues. The germline CDR1 and CDR2 sequences are DFQATT and SNEGSKA (reference sequence). The V gene lost 2 bases and the J gene lost 7 bases, with 9 bases spanning the gap. The DNA for the CDR3 is TGCAGTGCTAGAAACTGGGGGGAGCAGTACTTC. Amino acid sequence: CSARNWGEQYF.

The chain links TRBV4-1 to TRBJ1-1, with D perhaps TRBD1 (5 bases). The CDR3 extends over 13 amino acids. CDR1 is MGHRA, CDR2 YSYEKL, per germline. Trimming cost V 6 bases and J 5 bases, with 13 bases left between them. CDR3 sequence reads: CASRGESRTEAFF. In DNA, the CDR3 is TGCGCCAGCAGGGGGGAGTCCAGGACTGAAGCTTTCTTT.

The chain couples TRBV11-2 to TRBJ2-7, with D tentatively TRBD1 (5 bases). The V gene lost 0 bases and the J gene lost 5 bases, with 14 bases spanning the gap. Germline CDR1 SGHAT, CDR2 FQNNGV. The CDR3 runs to 15 residues. The CDR3 loop is CASSLDWIRGNEQYF. The CDR3 DNA reads TGTGCCAGCAGCTTAGATTGGATAAGGGGCAACGAGCAGTACTTC.

The CDR3 protein is CASSQEVGTYNEQFF. The CDR3 DNA reads TGCGCCAGCAGCCAAGAGGTGGGGACCTACAATGAGCAGTTCTTC. V and J are TRBV4-3 and TRBJ2-1, with D hard to call. Germline CDR1 LGHNA, CDR2 YSLEER. This CDR3 has 15 residues. The germline V and J ends were trimmed by 0 bases and 2 bases, with 8 bases remaining between them.

The rearrangement uses TRBV14 and TRBJ2-5; D gene ambiguous. Between the trimmed V and J ends, which lost 0 bases and 4 bases, there was a span of 12 bases. Germline V CDR1 and CDR2: SGHDN, FVKESK. The CDR3 extends over 15 amino acids. CDR3 residues: CASSQDWAVGETQYF. The CDR3 DNA is TGTGCCAGCAGCCAAGATTGGGCAGTCGGAGAGACCCAGTACTTC.

The genes are TRBV7-9 and TRBJ1-1, with 9 bases identical to TRBD1. With 5 bases clipped from V and 0 bases from J, the junction kept 10 bases outside the gene matches. The CDR3 has 17 amino acids. Germline loops: CDR1 SEHNR, CDR2 FQNEAQ (reference sequence). In DNA, the CDR3 is TGTGCCAGCAGCCCGGTCCCGGGACAGGGATTGAACACTGAAGCTTTCTTT. This gives the protein CASSPVPGQGLNTEAFF.

The V gene is TRBV7-3, the J gene TRBJ2-5; D gene ambiguous. The CDR3 is 15 amino acids. V lost 2 bases, J lost 5 bases, and 15 bases lay in between. Germline V gives CDR1 SGHTA, CDR2 FQGTGA. The CDR3 spells CASSLGVRSGETQYF. DNA of the CDR3: TGTGCCAGCAGCTTAGGGGTTCGAAGTGGGGAGACCCAGTACTTC. The full variable domain, with the rest looked up from reference TRBV7-3 and TRBJ2-5, is GAGVSQTPSNKVTEKGKYVELRCDPISGHTALYWYRQSLGQGPEFLIYFQGTGAADDSGLPNDRFFAVRPEGSVSTLKIQRTERGDSAVYLCASSLGVRSGETQYFGPGTRLLVL.

The V gene is TRBV4-3, the J gene TRBJ2-5; TRBD1 matches 9 bases. Germline assignment: CDR1 LGHNA and CDR2 YSLEER. The V and J ends lost 4 bases and 5 bases, in that order; junction bases with no gene match: 8. The CDR3 covers 15 residues. CDR3 region: CASSPGTGYAETQYF. The CDR3 coding sequence is TGCGCCAGCAGCCCAGGGACAGGGTATGCGGAGACCCAGTACTTC.

Comments on this clone: This sample also contains other DNA sequences that code for the same CDR3. The chain couples TRBV28 to TRBJ2-7; D call uncertain. Germline V gene data show CDR1 as MDHEN and CDR2 as SYDVKM. This CDR3 has 12 amino acids. V lost 2 bases to trimming and J lost 3 bases, with 5 bases between them. The CDR3 spells CASSLPGYEQYF. DNA of the CDR3: TGTGCCAGCAGTTTACCAGGCTACGAGCAGTACTTC.

This clone was seen once. The chain carries TRBV2 and TRBJ2-5, with TRBD2 identical over 10 bases. CDR1 is SNHLY and CDR2 is FYNNEI in the germline V gene. CDR3 size: 15 residues. J gave up 7 bases and V 0 bases, and 5 bases lay outside the gene matches. The CDR3 loop is CASSEAWTSGGTQYF. The CDR3 DNA reads as TGTGCCAGCAGTGAAGCTTGGACTAGCGGAGGGACCCAGTACTTC.

CDR3 sequence: CASRTATSRRASYEQYF. CDR3 DNA sequence: TGCGCCAGCAGGACCGCGACTAGTCGGCGGGCCTCCTACGAGCAGTACTTC. The gene calls are TRBV10-1 and TRBJ2-7, with D maybe TRBD2 (6 bases). From germline, CDR1 is WNHNN and CDR2 SYGVQD (reference sequence). This CDR3 comprises 17 residues. Trimming shortened V by 6 bases and J by 0 bases, and 21 bases separated the two germline ends.

The chain is built from TRBV29-1 and TRBJ2-7; maybe TRBD1 (5 bases). Germline-derived CDR1 and CDR2 are SQVTM and ANQGSEA. The CDR3 spans 15 residues. Trimming shortened V by 6 bases and J by 1 base, and 19 bases separated the two germline ends. This chain's CDR3 is CSVGHPTSSSYEQYF. The CDR3 bases are TGCAGCGTGGGGCATCCCACGTCTTCATCCTACGAGCAGTACTTC.

V gene TRBV7-9 combines with J gene TRBJ1-1, with TRBD1 matching 9 bases. V was clipped by 5 bases and J by 3 bases; unmatched bases: 10. CDR1 and CDR2 (germline): SEHNR, FQNEAQ (reference sequence). The CDR3 covers 16 residues. Here the CDR3 reads CASSPHTGGRDTEAFF. As DNA, the CDR3 is TGTGCCAGCAGCCCCCATACAGGGGGCCGTGACACTGAAGCTTTCTTT.

Comments on this clone: Additional DNA sequences in this sample encode the identical CDR3. The rearrangement links TRBV5-1 to TRBJ1-1; no clear D. The germline CDR1 and CDR2 sequences are SGHRS and YFSETQ. The CDR3 sequence is 13 residues long. V was trimmed by 4 bases and J by 4 bases, leaving 11 bases between them. The chain's CDR3 is CASSLGRATEAFF. DNA of the CDR3: TGCGCCAGCAGCCTTGGGCGCGCCACTGAAGCTTTCTTT.

As regards this clone: Other DNA sequences in the same sample also yield this CDR3. The rearrangement uses TRBV9 and TRBJ2-3, with TRBD2 identical over 11 bases. From germline, CDR1 is SGDLS and CDR2 YYNGEE. The CDR3 sequence is 15 residues long. J was trimmed by 0 bases and V by 3 bases; bases with no gene match: 0. CDR3 sequence reads: CASSASGRSTDTQYF. CDR3 bases: TGTGCCAGCAGCGCTAGCGGGAGGAGCACAGATACGCAGTATTTT.

The chain couples TRBV7-3 to TRBJ2-3; no clear D. Per germline, CDR1 SGHTA and CDR2 FQGTGA. The CDR3 is 13 residues long. V lost 2 bases and J 5 bases, leaving 8 bases between the germline ends. DNA of the CDR3: TGTGCCAGCAGCTTATCTCCCGGAGATACGCAGTATTTT. This translates into CASSLSPGDTQYF. Variable domain in full (rest from reference TRBV7-3 and TRBJ2-3): GAGVSQTPSNKVTEKGKYVELRCDPISGHTALYWYRQSLGQGPEFLIYFQGTGAADDSGLPNDRFFAVRPEGSVSTLKIQRTERGDSAVYLCASSLSPGDTQYFGPGTRLTVL.

This clone has a single count. V is TRBV14 and J is TRBJ2-1, with a weak D call TRBD2 (5 bases). Germline CDR1 is SGHDN and CDR2 is FVKESK. The V end lost 4 bases, the J end lost 3 bases, and 19 bases lay between the germline ends. The CDR3 is 17 amino acids. CDR3 bases: TGTGCCAGCAGCCCCCCTGGACTTTCCCCACTCTACAATGAGCAGTTCTTC. Protein: CASSPPGLSPLYNEQFF.

This chain links TRBV7-9 with TRBJ2-5, with 9 bases aligning to TRBD2. The trim removed 3 bases at V and 5 bases at J, leaving 7 bases unmatched. Per the germline V gene, CDR1 is SEHNR and CDR2 is FQNEAQ (reference sequence). The CDR3 contains 15 residues. The CDR3, as DNA: TGTGCCAGCAGCTTGGGGATAGCGGGGGTGGAGACCCAGTACTTC. This codes for CASSLGIAGVETQYF.

This sequence joins TRBV7-9 and TRBJ1-2, with TRBD1 matching over 7 bases. With V trimmed by 7 bases and J by 2 bases, 10 bases remained unmatched. CDR1 and CDR2 (germline): SEHNR, FQNEAQ (reference sequence). This CDR3 is built from 15 residues. For the CDR3, the DNA is TGTGCCAGCATCTCCACGCCGGGACAGAACTATGGCTACACCTTC. Residues: CASISTPGQNYGYTF.

The chain couples TRBV16 to TRBJ2-1; D might be TRBD2 (5 bases). The CDR3 is 11 amino acids. The V and J ends lost 3 bases and 13 bases respectively, with 10 bases between them. Germline values: CDR1 KGHSY, CDR2 FQNENV. This chain's CDR3 is CASSHSSSQFF. The CDR3 nucleotides read TGTGCCAGCAGCCACTCTAGCTCACAGTTCTTC.

This sequence joins TRBV28 and TRBJ1-1, with TRBD1 matching over 7 bases. Trimming cost V 10 bases and J 0 bases; bases outside gene matches: 8. CDR1 and CDR2 from the germline V gene are MDHEN and SYDVKM. The CDR3 extends over 14 amino acids. CDR3 protein: CAIQGPYMNTEAFF. The CDR3 DNA reads TGTGCCATACAGGGGCCCTACATGAACACTGAAGCTTTCTTT.

This clone was detected only once. This rearrangement joins TRBV27 to TRBJ2-5; 14 bases are a match to TRBD2. This CDR3 contains 15 residues. Trimming took 6 bases from V and 5 from J; bases not matched to a gene: 5. Per the germline V gene, CDR1 is MNHEY and CDR2 is SMNVEV (reference sequence). CDR3 sequence (DNA): TGTGCCAGCAGCTCGGGACTAGCGGGAGAGGAGACCCAGTACTTC. Translating it yields CASSSGLAGEETQYF.